This is a list of T cell receptor beta chains from one sample in a study of T cells in Graves' hyperthyroidism and ophthalmopathy. TCRdb analysed the multiplex PCR reads with MiXCR anew, one entry per CDR3 protein. The sample lists hundreds of thousands of distinct CDR3 sequences, about a sixth seen once, with around 30% in the top ten. Sequencing was done on a sample of blood. The receptors were gathered from a woman between 18 and 29 years old with Graves' hyperthyroidism that later progressed to Graves' ophthalmopathy. The CDR3 runs from the conserved cysteine through the conserved F or W. Fields, in order: CDR3 protein, J gene, clone size, V gene, D gene. The D gene is left open where the match is weak. Clone size is shown for a subset of rows, as once, few, many or a class of expanded clone.

CASSPDTGLGEQYF TRBJ2-7 few TRBV28 .
CATSDPLNTGELFF TRBJ2-2 . TRBV24-1 .
CSAPGWQGANEQFF TRBJ2-1 few TRBV20-1 TRBD1
CSAARGGSNQPQHF TRBJ1-5 many TRBV20-1 .
CSATTPAGGSNEQFF TRBJ2-1 . TRBV20-1 .
CASRQENTGELFF TRBJ2-2 many TRBV2 .
CASSQVTGRQKTQYF TRBJ2-5 few TRBV4-3 TRBD2
CASSVAGNTGELFF TRBJ2-2 many TRBV9 .
CASSPGAWNTEAFF TRBJ1-1 many TRBV12-3/TRBV12-4 .
CASSQGASGSRYEQYF TRBJ2-7 many TRBV3-1 TRBD2
CSASPGTGLNEQFF TRBJ2-1 many TRBV20-1 .
CSARAPDRVYEQFF TRBJ2-1 few TRBV20-1 TRBD1
CASSLGASRPGELFF TRBJ2-2 few TRBV12-3/TRBV12-4 .
CASSQERQGAYYEQYF TRBJ2-7 . TRBV4-1 TRBD1
CSASISTGRTEAFF TRBJ1-1 many TRBV20-1 .
CSARSGRGYNEQFF TRBJ2-1 many TRBV20-1 TRBD2
CASSPPGGNEKLFF TRBJ1-4 many TRBV5-1 TRBD1
CASSGVGTGSTDTQYF TRBJ2-3 many TRBV2 TRBD1
CASSIKPGTANTEAFF TRBJ1-1 . TRBV19 .
CASSVGGGLGYEQYF TRBJ2-7 . TRBV9 .
CASSPGTGGYTDTQYF TRBJ2-3 . TRBV27 TRBD1
CASSPQPLAGGHEQYF TRBJ2-7 . TRBV5-4 TRBD2
CASSVDGRAADTQYF TRBJ2-3 . TRBV9 TRBD2
CASSSIRRKSSGNTIYF TRBJ1-3 few TRBV11-2 .
CASSLFRVVEAFF TRBJ1-1 . TRBV28 .
CASTNFGRDSYEQFF TRBJ2-1 many TRBV7-9 .
CASARGDSTNYGYTF TRBJ1-2 . TRBV12-3/TRBV12-4 .
CSARGGGGLSSYEQYF TRBJ2-7 few TRBV20-1 .
CASSVAETQYF TRBJ2-5 many TRBV7-9 .
CASSEEPALYGYTF TRBJ1-2 many TRBV2 .
CASSFSGRNTGELFF TRBJ2-2 . TRBV7-2 .
CASSLRDRENNEKLFF TRBJ1-4 . TRBV13 TRBD1
CASSVSSNTEAFF TRBJ1-1 many TRBV6-2/TRBV6-3 .
CSASPGQGSYGYTF TRBJ1-2 many TRBV20-1 TRBD1
CASSPGLAVNEQFF TRBJ2-1 . TRBV4-3 TRBD2
CAIPDPGNQPQHF TRBJ1-5 . TRBV10-3 .
CAISGAGAGADEQYF TRBJ2-7 . TRBV10-3 .
CASSQDFRSYNEQFF TRBJ2-1 . TRBV11-3 .
CASSSLAGQRRGNLAKNIQYF TRBJ2-4 . TRBV19 .
CATSVAGVVNEQFF TRBJ2-1 few TRBV7-6 TRBD2
CASSSYRGMNTEAFF TRBJ1-1 . TRBV28 TRBD1
CASSQPGLAYEQYF TRBJ2-7 many TRBV3-1 TRBD2
CSAIVRDEQFF TRBJ2-1 many TRBV20-1 .
CSARARTGGDEQYF TRBJ2-7 . TRBV20-1 TRBD1
CASSVTGEEYGYTF TRBJ1-2 . TRBV5-1 TRBD1
CASSYSYRQNEQFF TRBJ2-1 many TRBV6-2/TRBV6-3 .
CASSLVDATNEKLFF TRBJ1-4 few TRBV7-6 .
CAIGQNTGELFF TRBJ2-2 . TRBV10-3 .
CASSKQGAAGANVLTF TRBJ2-6 few TRBV5-1 TRBD1
CSASQGIIQADTQYF TRBJ2-3 many TRBV20-1 .